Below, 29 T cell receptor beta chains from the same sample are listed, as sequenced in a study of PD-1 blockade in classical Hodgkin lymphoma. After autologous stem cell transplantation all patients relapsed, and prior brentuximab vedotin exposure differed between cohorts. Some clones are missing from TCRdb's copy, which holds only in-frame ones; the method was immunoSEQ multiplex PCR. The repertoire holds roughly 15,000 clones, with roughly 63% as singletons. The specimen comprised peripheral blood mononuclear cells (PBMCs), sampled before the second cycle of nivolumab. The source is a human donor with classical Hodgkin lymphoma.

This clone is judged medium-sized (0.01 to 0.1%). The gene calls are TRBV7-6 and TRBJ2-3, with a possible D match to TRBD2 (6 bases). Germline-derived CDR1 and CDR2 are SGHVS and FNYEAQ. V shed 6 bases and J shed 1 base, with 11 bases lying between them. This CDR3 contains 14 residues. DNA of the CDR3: TGTGCCAGCAGGCAGAGGGAGGGCACAGATACGCAGTATTTT. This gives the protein CASRQREGTDTQYF.

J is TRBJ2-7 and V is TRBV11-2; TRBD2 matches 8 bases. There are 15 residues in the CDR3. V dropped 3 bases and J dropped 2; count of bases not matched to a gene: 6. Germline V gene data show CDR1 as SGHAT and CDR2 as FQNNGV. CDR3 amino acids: CASSFPGLVAYEQYF. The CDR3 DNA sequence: TGTGCCAGCAGCTTCCCGGGACTAGTCGCCTACGAGCAGTACTTC.

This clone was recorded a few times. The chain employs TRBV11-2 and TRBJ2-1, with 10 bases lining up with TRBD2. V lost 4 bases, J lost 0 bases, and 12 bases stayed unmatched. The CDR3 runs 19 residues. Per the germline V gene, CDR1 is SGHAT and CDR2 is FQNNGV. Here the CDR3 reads CASSSMRSSGRSSYNEQFF. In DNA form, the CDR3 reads TGTGCCAGCAGCTCCATGCGGTCTAGCGGGAGAAGCTCCTACAATGAGCAGTTCTTC. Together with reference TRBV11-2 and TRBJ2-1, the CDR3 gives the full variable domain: EAGVAQSPRYKIIEKRQSVAFWCNPISGHATLYWYQQILGQGPKLLIQFQNNGVVDDSQLPKDRFSAERLKGVDSTLKIQPAKLEDSAVYLCASSSMRSSGRSSYNEQFFGPGTRLTVL.

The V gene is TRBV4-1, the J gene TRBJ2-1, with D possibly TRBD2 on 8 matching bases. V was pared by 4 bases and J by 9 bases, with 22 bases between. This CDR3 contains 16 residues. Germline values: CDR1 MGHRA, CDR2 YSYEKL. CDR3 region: CASSPGGGLAFGEQFF. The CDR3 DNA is TGCGCCAGCAGCCCAGGGGGTGGACTAGCCTTTGGTGAGCAGTTCTTC.

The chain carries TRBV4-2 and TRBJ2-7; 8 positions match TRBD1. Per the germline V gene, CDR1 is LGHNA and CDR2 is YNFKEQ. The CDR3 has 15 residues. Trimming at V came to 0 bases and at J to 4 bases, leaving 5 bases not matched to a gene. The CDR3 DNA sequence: TGTGCCAGCAGCCAAGATCAGGGGGCGTCTTACGAGCAGTACTTC. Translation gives CASSQDQGASYEQYF.

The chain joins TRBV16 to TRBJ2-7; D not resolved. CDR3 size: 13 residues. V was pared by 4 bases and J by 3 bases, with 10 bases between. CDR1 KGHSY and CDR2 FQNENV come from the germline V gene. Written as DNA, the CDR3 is TGTGCCAGCAGCCTCCCGCTGGGCTACGAGCAGTACTTC. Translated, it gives CASSLPLGYEQYF.

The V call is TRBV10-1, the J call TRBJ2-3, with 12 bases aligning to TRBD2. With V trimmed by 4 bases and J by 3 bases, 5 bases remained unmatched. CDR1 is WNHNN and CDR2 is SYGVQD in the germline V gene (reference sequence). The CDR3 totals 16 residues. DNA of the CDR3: TGCGCCAGCAGTGGGGGCGGACTAGCGGGAACAGATACGCAGTATTTT. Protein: CASSGGGLAGTDTQYF.

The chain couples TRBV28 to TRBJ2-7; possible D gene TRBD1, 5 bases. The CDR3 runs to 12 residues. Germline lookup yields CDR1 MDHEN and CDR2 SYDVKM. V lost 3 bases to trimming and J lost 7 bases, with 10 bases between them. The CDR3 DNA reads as TGTGCCAGCAGTTTTCGGAGACAGGAGCAGTACTTC. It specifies CASSFRRQEQYF.

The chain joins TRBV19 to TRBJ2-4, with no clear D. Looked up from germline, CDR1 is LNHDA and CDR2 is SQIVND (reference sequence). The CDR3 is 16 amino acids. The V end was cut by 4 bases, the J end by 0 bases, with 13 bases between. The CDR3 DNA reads TGTGCCAGTAGTACCGCCTTATTTCTAGCCAAAAACATTCAGTACTTC. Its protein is CASSTALFLAKNIQYF.

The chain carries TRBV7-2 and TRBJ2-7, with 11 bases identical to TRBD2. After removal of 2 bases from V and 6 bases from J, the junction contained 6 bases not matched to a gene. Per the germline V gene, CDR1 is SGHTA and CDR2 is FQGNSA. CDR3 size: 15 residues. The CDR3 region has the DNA TGTGCCAGCAGCTTATTGAAACTAGCGGGAGTCGAGCAGTACTTC. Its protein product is CASSLLKLAGVEQYF.

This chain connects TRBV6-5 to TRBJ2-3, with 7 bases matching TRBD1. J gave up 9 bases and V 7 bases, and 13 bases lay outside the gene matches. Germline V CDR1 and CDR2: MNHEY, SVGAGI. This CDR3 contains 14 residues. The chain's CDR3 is CASTTVGQKGTQYF. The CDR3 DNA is TGTGCCAGCACTACCGTGGGACAGAAGGGGACGCAGTATTTT.

The CDR3 here is CASSGQAGANVLTF. The CDR3 nucleotides are TGTGCCAGCAGTGGACAGGCTGGGGCCAACGTCCTGACTTTC. The chain couples TRBV6-1 to TRBJ2-6; weak D call: TRBD1 (6 bases). Germline CDR1 reads MNHNS; CDR2 reads SASEGT. The V end lost 4 bases, the J end lost 2 bases, and 6 bases lay between the germline ends. The CDR3 covers 14 residues.

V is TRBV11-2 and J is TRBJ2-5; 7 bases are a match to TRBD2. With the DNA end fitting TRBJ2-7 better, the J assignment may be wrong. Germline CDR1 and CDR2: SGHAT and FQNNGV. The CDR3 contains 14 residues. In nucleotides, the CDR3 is TGTGCCAGCAGTCCCGAGAGCGGGAAAGGCGAGCAGTACTTC. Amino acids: CASSPESGKGEQYF.

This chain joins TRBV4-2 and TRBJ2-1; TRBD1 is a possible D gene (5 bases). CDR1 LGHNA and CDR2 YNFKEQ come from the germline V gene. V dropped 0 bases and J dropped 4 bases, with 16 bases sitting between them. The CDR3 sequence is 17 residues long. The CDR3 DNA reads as TGTGCCAGCAGCCAAGAAGATATCCGCGGACATTACAATGAGCAGTTCTTC. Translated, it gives CASSQEDIRGHYNEQFF.

The CDR3 here is CAWEDRGVLEKLFF. In DNA form, the CDR3 reads TGTGCCTGGGAAGACAGGGGGGTTCTTGAAAAACTGTTTTTT. The V and J genes are TRBV30 and TRBJ1-4; 9 bases map to TRBD1. The V segment lost 5 bases and the J segment 7 bases; nucleotides outside the gene matches: 8. This CDR3 comprises 14 residues. Germline-derived CDR1 and CDR2 are GTSNPN and SVGIG (reference sequence). Supplemented by reference TRBV30 and TRBJ1-4, the full variable domain reads SQTIHQWPATLVQPVGSPLSLECTVEGTSNPNLYWYRQAAGRGLQLLFYSVGIGQISSEVPQNLSASRPQDRQFILSSKKLLLSDSGFYLCAWEDRGVLEKLFFGSGTQLSVL.

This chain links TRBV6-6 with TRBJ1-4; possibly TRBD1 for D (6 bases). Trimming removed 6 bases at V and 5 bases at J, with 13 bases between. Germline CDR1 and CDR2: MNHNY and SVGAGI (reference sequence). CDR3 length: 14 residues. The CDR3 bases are TGTGCCAGCAGGGGGGGACACTTCAATGAAAAACTGTTTTTT. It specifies CASRGGHFNEKLFF.

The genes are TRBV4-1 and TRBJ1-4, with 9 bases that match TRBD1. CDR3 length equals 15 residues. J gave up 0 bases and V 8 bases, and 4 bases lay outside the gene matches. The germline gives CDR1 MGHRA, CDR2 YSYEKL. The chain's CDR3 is CASGDRVATNEKLFF. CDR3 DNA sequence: TGCGCCAGCGGGGACAGGGTTGCAACTAATGAAAAACTGTTTTTT.

DNA of the CDR3: TGTGCCAGCAGCCCCTTGGGGGATTTCTACGAGCAGTACTTC. Its translation: CASSPLGDFYEQYF. V is TRBV5-4 and J is TRBJ2-7; D is tentatively TRBD1 or TRBD2 (5 bases each). The CDR3 runs 14 residues. V gave up 4 bases and J gave up 3 bases, with 14 bases separating them. In germline, CDR1 is SGHNT, CDR2 YYREEE (reference sequence).

In DNA form, the CDR3 reads TGTGCCAGTAGTTGGGCGGTATTCTCCTACGAGCAGTACTTC. Translated, it gives CASSWAVFSYEQYF. The chain recombines TRBV19 with TRBJ2-7; the D is unclear. V gave up 5 bases and J gave up 0 bases, with 11 bases separating them. Looked up from germline, CDR1 is LNHDA and CDR2 is SQIVND (reference sequence). There are 14 residues in the CDR3. Full variable domain (rest looked up from reference TRBV19 and TRBJ2-7): DGGITQSPKYLFRKEGQNVTLSCEQNLNHDAMYWYRQDPGQGLRLIYYSQIVNDFQKGDIAEGYSVSREKKESFPLTVTSAQKNPTAFYLCASSWAVFSYEQYFGPGTRLTVT.

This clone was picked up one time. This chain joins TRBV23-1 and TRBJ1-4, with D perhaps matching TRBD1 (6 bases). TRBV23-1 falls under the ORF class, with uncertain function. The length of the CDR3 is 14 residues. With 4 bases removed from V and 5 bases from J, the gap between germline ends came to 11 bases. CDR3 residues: CASSRQGPNEKLFF. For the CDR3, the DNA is TGCGCCAGCAGTCGTCAGGGGCCCAATGAAAAACTGTTTTTT.

CDR3 protein: CASSLVQGNEQFF. CDR3 in DNA: TGTGCCAGCAGTCTAGTCCAGGGCAATGAGCAGTTCTTC. V and J are TRBV28 and TRBJ2-1, with D possibly TRBD1 on 5 matching bases. The V and J ends lost 5 bases and 6 bases respectively, with 11 bases between them. Germline CDR1 is MDHEN and CDR2 is SYDVKM. CDR3 length: 13 residues.

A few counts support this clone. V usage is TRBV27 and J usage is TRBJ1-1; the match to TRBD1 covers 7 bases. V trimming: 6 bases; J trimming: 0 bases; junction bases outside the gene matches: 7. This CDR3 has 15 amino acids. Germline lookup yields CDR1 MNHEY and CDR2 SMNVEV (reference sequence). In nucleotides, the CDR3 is TGTGCCAGCAGCCCGCGGGGGACAGTGAACACTGAAGCTTTCTTT. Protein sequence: CASSPRGTVNTEAFF.

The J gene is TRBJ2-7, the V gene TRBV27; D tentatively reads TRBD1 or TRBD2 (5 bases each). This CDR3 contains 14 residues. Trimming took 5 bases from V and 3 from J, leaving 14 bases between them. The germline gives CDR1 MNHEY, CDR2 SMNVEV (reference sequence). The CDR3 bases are TGTGCCAGCAGTCCCGGGACCCACTTCTACGAGCAGTACTTC. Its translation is CASSPGTHFYEQYF.

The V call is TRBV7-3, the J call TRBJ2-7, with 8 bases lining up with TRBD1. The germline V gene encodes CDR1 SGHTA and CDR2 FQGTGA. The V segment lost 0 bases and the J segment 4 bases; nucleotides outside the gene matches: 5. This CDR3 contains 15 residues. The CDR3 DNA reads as TGTGCCAGCAGCTTAACCGGGACAGGAGAGTACGAGCAGTACTTC. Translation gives CASSLTGTGEYEQYF. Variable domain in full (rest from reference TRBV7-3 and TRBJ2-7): GAGVSQTPSNKVTEKGKYVELRCDPISGHTALYWYRQSLGQGPEFLIYFQGTGAADDSGLPNDRFFAVRPEGSVSTLKIQRTERGDSAVYLCASSLTGTGEYEQYFGPGTRLTVT.

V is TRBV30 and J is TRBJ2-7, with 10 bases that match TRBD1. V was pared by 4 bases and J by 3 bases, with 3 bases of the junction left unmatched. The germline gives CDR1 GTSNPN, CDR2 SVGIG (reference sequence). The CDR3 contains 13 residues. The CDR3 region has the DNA TGTGCCTGGATGCGGACAGGGGGCTACGAGCAGTACTTC. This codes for CAWMRTGGYEQYF.

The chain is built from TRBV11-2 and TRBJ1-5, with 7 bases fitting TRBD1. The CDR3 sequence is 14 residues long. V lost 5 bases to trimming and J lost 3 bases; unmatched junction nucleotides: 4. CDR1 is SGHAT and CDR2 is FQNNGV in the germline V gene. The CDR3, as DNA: TGTGCCAGCAGCCAGGGACAGTTCAATCAGCCCCAGCATTTT. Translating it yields CASSQGQFNQPQHF. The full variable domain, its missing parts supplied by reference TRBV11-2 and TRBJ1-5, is EAGVAQSPRYKIIEKRQSVAFWCNPISGHATLYWYQQILGQGPKLLIQFQNNGVVDDSQLPKDRFSAERLKGVDSTLKIQPAKLEDSAVYLCASSQGQFNQPQHFGDGTRLSIL.

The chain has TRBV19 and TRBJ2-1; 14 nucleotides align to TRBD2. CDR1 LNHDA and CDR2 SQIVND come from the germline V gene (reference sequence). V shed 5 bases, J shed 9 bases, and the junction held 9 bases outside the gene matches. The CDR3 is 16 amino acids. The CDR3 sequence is CASSPGTSGSKGEQFF. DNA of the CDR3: TGTGCCAGTAGTCCTGGGACTAGCGGGAGTAAAGGTGAGCAGTTCTTC.

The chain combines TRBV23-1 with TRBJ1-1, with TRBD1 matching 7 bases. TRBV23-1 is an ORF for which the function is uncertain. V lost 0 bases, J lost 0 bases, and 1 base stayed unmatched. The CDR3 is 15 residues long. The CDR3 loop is CASSQSDRLNTEAFF. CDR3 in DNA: TGCGCCAGCAGTCAATCGGACAGGCTGAACACTGAAGCTTTCTTT.

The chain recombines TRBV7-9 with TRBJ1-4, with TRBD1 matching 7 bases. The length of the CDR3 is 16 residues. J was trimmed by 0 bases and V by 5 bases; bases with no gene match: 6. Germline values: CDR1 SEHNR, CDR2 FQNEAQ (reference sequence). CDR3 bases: TGTGCCAGCAGCAATGGGGACAGAACAACTAATGAAAAACTGTTTTTT. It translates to CASSNGDRTTNEKLFF. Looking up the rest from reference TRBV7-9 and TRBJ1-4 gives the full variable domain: DTGVSQNPRHKITKRGQNVTFRCDPISEHNRLYWYRQTLGQGPEFLTYFQNEAQLEKSRLLSDRFSAERPKGSFSTLEIQRTEQGDSAMYLCASSNGDRTTNEKLFFGSGTQLSVL.